The 4 T cell receptor beta chains below all came from one sample that was sequenced in a study of blood T cell repertoires in COVID-19. The repertoire was sequenced with immunoSEQ multiplex PCR; TCRdb's copy has only in-frame clones and lacks some. The repertoire holds about 64,000 clones, with around four fifths as singletons. Sequences were obtained from peripheral blood. Receptor source: a human donor in a cohort sampled during active COVID-19.

In this sample, this clone turned up a few times. V gene TRBV7-2 combines with J gene TRBJ1-2, with 11 bases fitting TRBD1. This CDR3 comprises 16 residues. J lost 8 bases, V lost 1 base, and 9 bases had no gene match. Germline-derived CDR1 and CDR2 are SGHTA and FQGNSA. CDR3 amino acids: CASSLDGQGALGGYTF. As DNA, the CDR3 is TGTGCCAGCAGCTTAGACGGACAGGGGGCATTGGGCGGCTACACCTTC.

The chain is built from TRBV19 and TRBJ1-1, with 8 bases that match TRBD1. The CDR3 runs to 13 residues. After removal of 9 bases from V and 5 bases from J, the junction contained 8 bases not matched to a gene. Germline V gene sequence: CDR1 LNHDA, CDR2 SQIVND (reference sequence). CDR3 DNA: TGTGCCAGCGTCGACAGGGGTCGGACTGAAGCTTTCTTT. Translating it yields CASVDRGRTEAFF.

The rearrangement uses TRBV15 and TRBJ1-1, with TRBD1 identical over 9 bases. Looked up from germline, CDR1 is LNHNV and CDR2 is YYDKDF (reference sequence). The V gene end was trimmed by 1 base and the J gene end by 1 base; junction bases not matched to a gene: 7. The CDR3 is made up of 17 amino acids. DNA of the CDR3: TGTGCCACCAGCAGAGGACAGGGGGTTGGATCGAACACTGAAGCTTTCTTT. As protein: CATSRGQGVGSNTEAFF.

This clone was observed a single time. The chain has TRBV5-1 and TRBJ1-1, with a possible D match to TRBD1 (6 bases). CDR3 size: 14 residues. CDR1 is SGHRS and CDR2 is YFSETQ in the germline V gene. V lost 0 bases, J lost 3 bases, and 9 bases lay in between. The CDR3 spells CASSLDRVDTEAFF. The CDR3 region has the DNA TGCGCCAGCAGCTTGGACAGGGTGGACACTGAAGCTTTCTTT.